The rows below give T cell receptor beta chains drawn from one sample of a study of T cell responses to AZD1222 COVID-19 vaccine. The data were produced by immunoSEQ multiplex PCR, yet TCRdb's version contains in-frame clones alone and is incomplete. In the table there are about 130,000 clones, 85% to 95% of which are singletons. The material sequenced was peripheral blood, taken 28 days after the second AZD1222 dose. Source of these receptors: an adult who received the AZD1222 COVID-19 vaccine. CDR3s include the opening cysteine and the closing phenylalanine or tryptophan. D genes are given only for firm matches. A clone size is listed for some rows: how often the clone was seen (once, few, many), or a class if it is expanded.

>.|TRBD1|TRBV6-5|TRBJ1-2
CASSYRTGNGYTF
TGTGCCAGCAGTTACAGGACAGGGAATGGCTACACCTTC
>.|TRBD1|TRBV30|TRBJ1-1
CAWSDIQGTEAFF
TGTGCCTGGAGCGACATACAGGGGACTGAAGCTTTCTTT
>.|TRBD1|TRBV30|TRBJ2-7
CAWRRTGGYEQYF
TGTGCCTGGAGGAGAACAGGGGGCTACGAGCAGTACTTC
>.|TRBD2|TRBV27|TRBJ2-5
CASSIGLASSRETQYF
TGTGCCAGCAGTATCGGACTAGCGAGTAGTCGAGAGACCCAGTACTTC
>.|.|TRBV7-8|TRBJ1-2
CASSLEMNGYTF
TGTGCCAGCAGCTTAGAGATGAATGGCTACACCTTC
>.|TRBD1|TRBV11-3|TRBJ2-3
CASKQGQYTQYF
TGTGCCAGCAAACAGGGGCAATATACGCAGTATTTT
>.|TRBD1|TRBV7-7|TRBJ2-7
CASSSLTGGEQYF
TGTGCTAGCAGCTCACTCACAGGGGGCGAGCAGTACTTC
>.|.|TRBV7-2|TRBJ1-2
CASSLRGRRLYGYTF
TGTGCCAGCAGCCTCCGGGGCAGGCGACTCTATGGCTACACCTTC
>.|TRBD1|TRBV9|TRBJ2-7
CASSVGVLEGQETQYF
TGTGCCAGCAGCGTAGGCGTTTTGGAGGGACAGGAGACGCAGTACTTC
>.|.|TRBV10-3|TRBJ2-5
CAISDSSETQYF
TGTGCCATCAGTGACAGCTCAGAGACCCAGTACTTC
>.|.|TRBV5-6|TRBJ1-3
CASSLRDKHSGNTIYF
TGTGCCAGCAGCTTGAGGGACAAACACTCTGGAAACACCATATATTTT
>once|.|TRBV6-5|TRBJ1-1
CASSYGGRATEAFF
TGTGCCAGCAGTTACGGGGGGAGGGCAACTGAAGCTTTCTTT
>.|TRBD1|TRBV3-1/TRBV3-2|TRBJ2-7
CASSLPGTGVWEQYF
TGTGCCAGCAGCCTTCCCGGGACAGGGGTTTGGGAGCAGTACTTC